This record concerns one T cell receptor (beta chain) sequence. Naive CD8 cells lacked CD45RO and underwent positive selection for CCR7, leaving out terminally differentiated effector memory CD45RA+ cells. Each donor was a Caucasian adult residing in Nashville, Tennessee. Data came from immunoSEQ multiplex PCR; TCRdb stores just in-frame clones and leaves some out. The sample holds about 2.1 million clones, roughly 91% seen once. This entry comes from a study of shared clonotypes between healthy human individuals. The sequenced sample consisted of naive CD8+ T cells from PBMCs. This clonotype originated in a man aged 18 to 29 in good health. Some clones in this sample may be carry-over from other donors' samples.

CDR3 DNA sequence: TGTGCCAGCAGTTTTGCCTTCTCCTACAATGAGCAGTTCTTC. Residues: CASSFAFSYNEQFF. This chain links TRBV28 with TRBJ2-1; D ambiguous. The CDR3 sequence is 14 residues long. Germline-derived CDR1 and CDR2 are MDHEN and SYDVKM. The V and J ends lost 3 bases and 0 bases respectively, with 6 bases between them. The complete variable domain, with remaining parts taken from reference TRBV28 and TRBJ2-1, reads DVKVTQSSRYLVKRTGEKVFLECVQDMDHENMFWYRQDPGLGLRLIYFSYDVKMKEKGDIPEGYSVSREKKERFSLILESASTNQTSMYLCASSFAFSYNEQFFGPGTRLTVL.